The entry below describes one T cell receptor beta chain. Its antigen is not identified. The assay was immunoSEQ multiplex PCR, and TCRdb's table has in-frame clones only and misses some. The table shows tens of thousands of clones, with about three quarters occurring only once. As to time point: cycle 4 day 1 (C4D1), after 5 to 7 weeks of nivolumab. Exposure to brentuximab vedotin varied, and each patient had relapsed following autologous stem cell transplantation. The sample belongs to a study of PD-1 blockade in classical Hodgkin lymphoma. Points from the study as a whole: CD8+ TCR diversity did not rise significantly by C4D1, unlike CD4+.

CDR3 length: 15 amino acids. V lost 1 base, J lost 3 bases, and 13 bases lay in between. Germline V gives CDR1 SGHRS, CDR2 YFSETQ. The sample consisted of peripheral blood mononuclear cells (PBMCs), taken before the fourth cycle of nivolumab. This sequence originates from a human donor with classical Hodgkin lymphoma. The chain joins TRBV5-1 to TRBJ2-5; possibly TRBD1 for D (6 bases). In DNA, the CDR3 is TGCGCCAGCAGCTTGACAGGGTGGGCGGAAGAGACCCAGTACTTC. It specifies CASSLTGWAEETQYF.